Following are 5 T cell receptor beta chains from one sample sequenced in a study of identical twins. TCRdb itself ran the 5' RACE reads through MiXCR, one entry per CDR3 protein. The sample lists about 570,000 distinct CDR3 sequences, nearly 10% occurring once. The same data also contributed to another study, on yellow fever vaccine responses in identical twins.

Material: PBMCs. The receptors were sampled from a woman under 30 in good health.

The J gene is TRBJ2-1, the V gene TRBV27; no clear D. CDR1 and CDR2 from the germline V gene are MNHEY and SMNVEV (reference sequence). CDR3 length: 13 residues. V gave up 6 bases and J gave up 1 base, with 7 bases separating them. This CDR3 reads CASREWSYNEQFF. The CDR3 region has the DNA TGTGCCAGCAGGGAGTGGTCCTACAATGAGCAGTTCTTC.

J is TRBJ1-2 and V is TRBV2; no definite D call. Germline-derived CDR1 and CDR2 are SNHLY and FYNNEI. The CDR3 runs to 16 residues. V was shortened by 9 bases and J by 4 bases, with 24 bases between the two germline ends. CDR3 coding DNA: TGTGCCAGGTATAAGGACCCCCAAATGGTCCTCTATGGCTACACCTTC. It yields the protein CARYKDPQMVLYGYTF.

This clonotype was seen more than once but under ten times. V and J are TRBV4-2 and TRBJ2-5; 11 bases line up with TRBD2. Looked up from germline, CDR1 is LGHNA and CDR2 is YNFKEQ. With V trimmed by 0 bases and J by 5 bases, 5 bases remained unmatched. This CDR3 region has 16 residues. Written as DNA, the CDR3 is TGTGCCAGCAGCCAAGAAATAGCGGGAGGGCGGGAGACCCAGTACTTC. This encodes CASSQEIAGGRETQYF.

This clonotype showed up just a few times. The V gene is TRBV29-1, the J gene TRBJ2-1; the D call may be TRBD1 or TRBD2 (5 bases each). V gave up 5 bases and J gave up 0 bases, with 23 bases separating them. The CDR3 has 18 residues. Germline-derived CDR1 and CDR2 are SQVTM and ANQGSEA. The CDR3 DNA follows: TGCAGCGTTCTACGGGATGGGACCCAAACATTCTCCTACAATGAGCAGTTCTTC. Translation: CSVLRDGTQTFSYNEQFF.

The CDR3 DNA is TGTGCCAGCAGCCACGGACAGAGTTTAGCCAAAAACATTCAGTACTTC. Translation gives CASSHGQSLAKNIQYF. The chain uses TRBV3-1 and TRBJ2-4; D is possibly TRBD1 (6 bases). The CDR3 contains 16 residues. Germline loops: CDR1 LGHDT, CDR2 YNNKEL (reference sequence). Trimming stripped 3 bases from V and 0 bases from J, with 12 bases between. Full variable domain (rest looked up from reference TRBV3-1 and TRBJ2-4): DTAVSQTPKYLVTQMGNDKSIKCEQNLGHDTMYWYKQDSKKFLKIMFSYNNKELIINETVPNRFSPKSPDKAHLNLHINSLELGDSAVYFCASSHGQSLAKNIQYFGAGTRLSVL.